One sample yielded the 20 T cell receptor beta chains listed below, sequenced in a study of OX40 agonist ivuxolimab in advanced cancers. The library was generated by the immunoSEQ multiplex PCR assay. TCRdb retrieved this table from immuneACCESS and kept in-frame rearrangements only. Not all clones are present; in checked studies, unresolved V genes account for under half, and no reason is known for the remainder. The sample has some 43,000 clones on record, approximately 87% of them singletons. The top ten constitute about 9.4% of the sample. The sample was CD4+ or CD8+ T cells sorted from blood, taken in a trial of the OX40 agonist ivuxolimab. The receptors originated from an adult with an advanced solid tumor such as melanoma, head and neck, liver or kidney cancer.

CDR3 amino acids: CASSSRQTIAKNIQYF. The CDR3 bases are TGTGCCAGCAGCTCACGACAGACCATAGCCAAAAACATTCAGTACTTC. This chain connects TRBV5-6 to TRBJ2-4, with a tentative D call TRBD1 (5 bases). Germline values: CDR1 SGHDT, CDR2 YYEEEE. Trimming stripped 3 bases from V and 0 bases from J, with 13 bases between. This CDR3 spans 16 amino acids. The variable domain in full, completed from reference TRBV5-6 and TRBJ2-4, reads DAGVTQSPTHLIKTRGQQVTLRCSPKSGHDTVSWYQQALGQGPQFIFQYYEEEERQRGNFPDRFSGHQFPNYSSELNVNALLLGDSALYLCASSSRQTIAKNIQYFGAGTRLSVL.

The J gene is TRBJ2-3, the V gene TRBV5-4; a possible D gene is TRBD2 (6 bases). V was pared by 5 bases and J by 3 bases, with 16 bases between. In germline, CDR1 is SGHNT, CDR2 YYREEE (reference sequence). CDR3 length: 15 amino acids. The CDR3 coding sequence is TGTGCCAGCAGACTTTCCGGGGCGGGGACAGATACGCAGTATTTT. Amino acid sequence: CASRLSGAGTDTQYF.

The chain is built from TRBV6-6 and TRBJ2-1; 7 bases are shared with TRBD1. The CDR3 is 13 amino acids. CDR1 and CDR2 from the germline V gene are MNHNY and SVGAGI (reference sequence). The J segment lost 7 bases and the V segment lost 2 bases, leaving 2 bases of the junction unmatched. CDR3 residues: CASSYTQGNEQFF. CDR3 bases: TGTGCCAGCAGTTACACACAGGGGAATGAGCAGTTCTTC.

This clone was recorded only once. The CDR3 nucleotides are TGTGCCAGCAGCTTCTGGAGCGGCTACGAGCAGTACTTC. Translation: CASSFWSGYEQYF. The rearrangement links TRBV7-9 to TRBJ2-7, with TRBD2 as a possible D gene (5 bases). Germline V lookup: CDR1 SEHNR, CDR2 FQNEAQ (reference sequence). V gave up 3 bases and J gave up 3 bases, with 9 bases separating them. The CDR3 consists of 13 residues.

This sequence joins TRBV4-1 and TRBJ2-5; 7 nucleotides line up with TRBD2. The end of the DNA aligns better with TRBJ2-7, so the J call may be wrong. In germline, CDR1 is MGHRA, CDR2 YSYEKL. The CDR3 has 15 residues. CDR3 loop: CASSQVQRDSYEQYF. In nucleotides, the CDR3 is TGCGCCAGCAGCCAAGTCCAGCGGGACTCCTACGAGCAGTACTTC.

The chain couples TRBV7-8 to TRBJ2-1; 10 nucleotides line up with TRBD2. This CDR3 comprises 17 residues. V trimming: 4 bases; J trimming: 3 bases; junction bases outside the gene matches: 9. Germline assignment: CDR1 SGHVS and CDR2 FQNEAQ. CDR3 nucleotide sequence: TGTGCCAGCAGCTCCCGAACCGGGACTAGCGACTACAATGAGCAGTTCTTC. Its protein product is CASSSRTGTSDYNEQFF.

The chain uses TRBV7-9 and TRBJ1-2, with 7 bases aligning to TRBD1. The germline V gene encodes CDR1 SEHNR and CDR2 FQNEAQ (reference sequence). The CDR3 extends over 13 amino acids. J gave up 3 bases and V 5 bases, and 3 bases lay outside the gene matches. The CDR3 DNA is TGTGCCAGCAGCGTCGGGACAGACTATGGCTACACCTTC. The encoded protein is CASSVGTDYGYTF. Drawing the rest from reference TRBV7-9 and TRBJ1-2, the complete variable domain is DTGVSQNPRHKITKRGQNVTFRCDPISEHNRLYWYRQTLGQGPEFLTYFQNEAQLEKSRLLSDRFSAERPKGSFSTLEIQRTEQGDSAMYLCASSVGTDYGYTFGSGTRLTVV.

V usage is TRBV30 and J usage is TRBJ2-7; 7 nucleotides agree with TRBD1. The germline V gene encodes CDR1 GTSNPN and CDR2 SVGIG (reference sequence). The junction had 5 bases not matched to a gene; V was cut back by 0 bases and J by 3 bases. The CDR3 covers 14 residues. The CDR3, as DNA: TGTGCCTGGAGTGTCGGTCAGGGGGACTACGAGCAGTACTTC. Its translation is CAWSVGQGDYEQYF.

The chain couples TRBV19 to TRBJ2-1; D unresolved. Trimming shortened V by 9 bases and J by 2 bases, and 8 bases separated the two germline ends. The CDR3 spans 12 residues. Germline CDR1 LNHDA, CDR2 SQIVND (reference sequence). CDR3: CASSMAYNEQFF. The CDR3 DNA sequence: TGTGCCAGCAGCATGGCCTACAATGAGCAGTTCTTC.

This clone has a single count. CDR3 nucleotides: TGTGCCAGCAGTCCCTGGACGGGATCATTTAACTATGGCTACACCTTC. This gives the protein CASSPWTGSFNYGYTF. The gene calls are TRBV27 and TRBJ1-2, with unresolved D. CDR1 MNHEY and CDR2 SMNVEV come from the germline V gene (reference sequence). This CDR3 contains 16 residues. With 5 bases removed from V and 1 base from J, the gap between germline ends came to 17 bases.

The V call is TRBV2, the J call TRBJ2-1; D not resolved. There are 12 residues in the CDR3. The V and J ends lost 7 bases and 4 bases respectively, with 8 bases between them. Germline V lookup: CDR1 SNHLY, CDR2 FYNNEI. The CDR3 nucleotides are TGTGCCAGCAAAGGTGGATACAATGAGCAGTTCTTC. Translation gives CASKGGYNEQFF.

The chain links TRBV5-8 to TRBJ1-2; D may be TRBD1 (6 bases). There are 14 residues in the CDR3. Trimming removed 4 bases at V and 4 bases at J, with 14 bases between. Germline V gene data show CDR1 as SGHTS and CDR2 as YDEGEE. The CDR3 here is CASSVEGGGYGYTF. In nucleotides, the CDR3 is TGTGCCAGCAGCGTCGAGGGAGGGGGCTATGGCTACACCTTC.

The chain couples TRBV29-1 to TRBJ2-7, with 9 positions matching TRBD1. Germline V gives CDR1 SQVTM, CDR2 ANQGSEA. This CDR3 region has 13 residues. The trim removed 6 bases at V and 4 bases at J, leaving 7 bases unmatched. The CDR3 reads CSVDSDRGYEQYF. CDR3 bases: TGCAGCGTCGACTCTGACAGGGGGTACGAGCAGTACTTC.

The chain combines TRBV9 with TRBJ1-3; 12 bases align to TRBD1. The CDR3 has 17 residues. V shed 3 bases and J 0 bases; nucleotides not matched to a gene: 4. Germline V lookup: CDR1 SGDLS, CDR2 YYNGEE. The CDR3 DNA follows: TGTGCCAGCAGCGCGGGACAGGGGGCCTACTCTGGAAACACCATATATTTT. Its protein is CASSAGQGAYSGNTIYF.

The chain recombines TRBV28 with TRBJ2-7; 7 bases agree with TRBD2. V shed 3 bases and J 3 bases; nucleotides not matched to a gene: 5. CDR3 length equals 14 residues. Germline-derived CDR1 and CDR2 are MDHEN and SYDVKM. CDR3 amino acids: CASSLGGADYEQYF. In DNA, the CDR3 is TGTGCCAGCAGTTTGGGAGGGGCAGACTACGAGCAGTACTTC.

V and J are TRBV19 and TRBJ1-5; no firm D call. The CDR3 is 14 amino acids. CDR1 LNHDA and CDR2 SQIVND come from the germline V gene (reference sequence). V lost 3 bases and J 5 bases, leaving 11 bases between the germline ends. For the CDR3, the DNA is TGTGCCAGTAGTATGACGGGCGGTCATCAGCCCCAGCATTTT. Amino acid sequence: CASSMTGGHQPQHF.

The chain has TRBV9 and TRBJ2-5; D is ambiguous. This CDR3 comprises 14 residues. The V gene lost 4 bases and the J gene lost 2 bases, with 12 bases spanning the gap. CDR1 SGDLS and CDR2 YYNGEE come from the germline V gene. In DNA form, the CDR3 reads TGTGCCAGCAGCCACCCGGACGGACAAGAGACCCAGTACTTC. Its protein product is CASSHPDGQETQYF.

V usage is TRBV5-6 and J usage is TRBJ2-7; D possibly uses TRBD1 or TRBD2 (5 bases each). Trimming removed 0 bases at V and 3 bases at J, with 7 bases between. CDR1 and CDR2 from the germline V gene are SGHDT and YYEEEE. The CDR3 contains 13 residues. The CDR3 region has the DNA TGTGCCAGCAGCTTGGGAGGGGACTACGAGCAGTACTTC. The encoded protein is CASSLGGDYEQYF.

The chain couples TRBV5-6 to TRBJ1-3, with 7 bases lining up with TRBD1. CDR3 size: 16 residues. In germline, CDR1 is SGHDT, CDR2 YYEEEE. The V segment lost 3 bases and the J segment 3 bases; nucleotides outside the gene matches: 9. In nucleotides, the CDR3 is TGTGCCAGCAGCTCCTACCGACAGGGAAGTGGAAACACCATATATTTT. Amino acid sequence: CASSSYRQGSGNTIYF.

V and J are TRBV4-1 and TRBJ1-6, with D unresolved. With 3 bases removed from V and 6 bases from J, the gap between germline ends came to 9 bases. CDR3 length: 14 residues. Germline V gene data show CDR1 as MGHRA and CDR2 as YSYEKL. In DNA, the CDR3 is TGCGCCAGCAGCCAGGAGAGCGGTAATTCACCCCTCCACTTT. Protein: CASSQESGNSPLHF.